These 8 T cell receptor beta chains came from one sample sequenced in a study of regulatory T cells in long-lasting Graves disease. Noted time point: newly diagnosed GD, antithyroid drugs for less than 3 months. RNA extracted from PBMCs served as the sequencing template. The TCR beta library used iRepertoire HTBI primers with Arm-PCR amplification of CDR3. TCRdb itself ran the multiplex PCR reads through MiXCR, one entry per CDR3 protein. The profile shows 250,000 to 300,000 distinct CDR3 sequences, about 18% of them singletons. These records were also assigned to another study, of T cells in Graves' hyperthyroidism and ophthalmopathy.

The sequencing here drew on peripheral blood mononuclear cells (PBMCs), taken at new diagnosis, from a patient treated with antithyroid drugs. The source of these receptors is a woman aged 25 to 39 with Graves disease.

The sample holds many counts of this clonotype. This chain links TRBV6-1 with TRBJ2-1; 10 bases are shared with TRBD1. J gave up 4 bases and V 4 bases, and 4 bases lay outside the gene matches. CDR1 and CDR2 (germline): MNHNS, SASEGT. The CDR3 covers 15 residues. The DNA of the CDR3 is TGTGCCAGCAGTGGGACAGGGGGATATTACAATGAGCAGTTCTTC. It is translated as CASSGTGGYYNEQFF.

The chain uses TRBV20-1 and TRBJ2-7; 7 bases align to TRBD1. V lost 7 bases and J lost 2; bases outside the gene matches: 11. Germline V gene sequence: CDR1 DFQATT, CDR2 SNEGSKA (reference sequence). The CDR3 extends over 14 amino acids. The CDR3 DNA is TGCAGTGGACGTTTGGGACAGTCACCCTACGAGCAGTACTTC. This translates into CSGRLGQSPYEQYF.

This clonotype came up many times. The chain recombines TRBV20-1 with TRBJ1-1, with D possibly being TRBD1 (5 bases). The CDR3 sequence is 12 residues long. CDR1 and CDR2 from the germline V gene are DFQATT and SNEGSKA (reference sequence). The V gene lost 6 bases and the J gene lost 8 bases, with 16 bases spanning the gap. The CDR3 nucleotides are TGCAGTGCGCACCGGGACCGCACCGAAGCTTTCTTT. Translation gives CSAHRDRTEAFF.

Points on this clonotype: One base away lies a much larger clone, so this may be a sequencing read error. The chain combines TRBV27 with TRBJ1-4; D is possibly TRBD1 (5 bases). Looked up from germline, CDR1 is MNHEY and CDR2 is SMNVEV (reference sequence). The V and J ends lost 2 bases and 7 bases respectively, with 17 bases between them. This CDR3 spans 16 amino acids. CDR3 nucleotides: TGTGCCAGCAGTTTAGTGGGCTCTGCGGGGGGTGAAAAACTGTTTTTT. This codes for CASSLVGSAGGEKLFF.

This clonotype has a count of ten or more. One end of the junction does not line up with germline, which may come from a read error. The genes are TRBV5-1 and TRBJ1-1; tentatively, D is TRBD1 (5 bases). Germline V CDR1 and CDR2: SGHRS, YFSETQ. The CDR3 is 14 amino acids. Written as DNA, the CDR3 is TGTGCCAGCAGCTTTATGGGGGGAAACACTGAAGCTTTCTTT. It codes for CASSFMGGNTEAFF.

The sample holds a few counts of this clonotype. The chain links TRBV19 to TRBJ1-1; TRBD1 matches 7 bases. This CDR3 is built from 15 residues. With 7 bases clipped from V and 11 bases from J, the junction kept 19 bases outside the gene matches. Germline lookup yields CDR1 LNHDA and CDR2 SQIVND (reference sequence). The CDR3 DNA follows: TGTGCCAGTAAGGGCGATTTAACAGGGGCGCTGGAGGCTTTCTTT. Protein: CASKGDLTGALEAFF.

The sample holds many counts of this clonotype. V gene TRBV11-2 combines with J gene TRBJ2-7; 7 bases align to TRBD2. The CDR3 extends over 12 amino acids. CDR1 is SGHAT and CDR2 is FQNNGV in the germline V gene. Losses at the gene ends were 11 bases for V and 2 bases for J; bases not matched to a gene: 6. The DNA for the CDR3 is TGTGCCTCTGGGGGGGGAGCCTACGAGCAGTACTTC. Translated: CASGGGAYEQYF.

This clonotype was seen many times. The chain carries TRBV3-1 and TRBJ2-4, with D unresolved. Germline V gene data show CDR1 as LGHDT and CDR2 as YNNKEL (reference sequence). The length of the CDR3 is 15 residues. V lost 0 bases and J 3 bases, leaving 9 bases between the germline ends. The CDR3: CASSQEARLKNIQYF. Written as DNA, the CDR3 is TGTGCCAGCAGCCAAGAAGCCAGGCTCAAAAACATTCAGTACTTC.